This T cell receptor beta chain was found in a study of T cells expressing NK-cell markers. About the research overall: In the group of eight sequenced donors, seven were HCMV-seropositive and one was seronegative.

For TCR beta, cDNA was produced by 5'RACE template switching with UMIs. TCRdb reprocessed the 5' RACE reads, with one entry per CDR3 protein and no DNA. The sample data list about 550,000 distinct CDR3 sequences. The CDR3 consists of 14 residues. CDR1 and CDR2 from the germline V gene are LGHNA and YSLEER. The J gene is TRBJ2-2, the V gene TRBV4-3. The sequence was obtained from a man between 18 and 35 years old in good health. Input material: blood T cells: a sorted CD56 or NKG2C T cell subset, CD4+ or CD8+ T cells, or bulk PBMC T cells (not recorded which). The chain's CDR3 is CASSQDPIPGELFF.